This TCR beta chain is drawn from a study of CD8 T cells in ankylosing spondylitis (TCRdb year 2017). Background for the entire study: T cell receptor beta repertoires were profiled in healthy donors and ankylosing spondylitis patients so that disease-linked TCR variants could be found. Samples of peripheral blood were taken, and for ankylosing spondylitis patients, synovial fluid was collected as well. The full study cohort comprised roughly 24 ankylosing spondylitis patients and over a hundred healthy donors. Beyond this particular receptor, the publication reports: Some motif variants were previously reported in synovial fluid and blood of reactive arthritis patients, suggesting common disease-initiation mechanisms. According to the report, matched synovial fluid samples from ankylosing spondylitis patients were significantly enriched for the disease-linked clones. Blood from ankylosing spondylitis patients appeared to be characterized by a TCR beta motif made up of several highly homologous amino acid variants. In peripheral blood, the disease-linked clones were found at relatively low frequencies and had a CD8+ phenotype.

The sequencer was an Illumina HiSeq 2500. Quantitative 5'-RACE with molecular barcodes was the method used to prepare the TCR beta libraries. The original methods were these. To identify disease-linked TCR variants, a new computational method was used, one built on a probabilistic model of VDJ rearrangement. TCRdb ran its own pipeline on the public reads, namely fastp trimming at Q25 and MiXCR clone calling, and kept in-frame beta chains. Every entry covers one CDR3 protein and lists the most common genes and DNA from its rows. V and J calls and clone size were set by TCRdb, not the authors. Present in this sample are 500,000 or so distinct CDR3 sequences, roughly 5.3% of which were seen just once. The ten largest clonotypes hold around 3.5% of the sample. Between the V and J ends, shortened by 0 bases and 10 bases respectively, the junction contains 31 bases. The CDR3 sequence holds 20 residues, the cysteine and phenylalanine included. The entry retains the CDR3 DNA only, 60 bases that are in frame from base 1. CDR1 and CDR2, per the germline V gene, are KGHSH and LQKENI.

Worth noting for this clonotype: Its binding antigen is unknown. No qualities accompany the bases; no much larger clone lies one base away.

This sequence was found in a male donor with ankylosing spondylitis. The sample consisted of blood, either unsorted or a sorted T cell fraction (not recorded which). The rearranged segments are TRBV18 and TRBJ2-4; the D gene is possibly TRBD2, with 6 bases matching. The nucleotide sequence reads TGTGCCAGCTCACCACCGGGCTCTAGTGGGACCTTGTTTGGTAGCGGAATTCAGTACTTC. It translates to CASSPPGSSGTLFGSGIQYF.